The TCR beta chain described here comes from a study of blood T cell repertoires in COVID-19. The assay was immunoSEQ multiplex PCR, and TCRdb's table has in-frame clones only and misses some. The sample holds around 280,000 clones, around 90% seen once. Germline CDR1 and CDR2: MRHNA and SNTAGT. Deletions cut 6 bases from V and 7 bases from J, with 19 bases between. The CDR3 is 15 amino acids. The J gene is TRBJ2-1, the V gene TRBV6-4, with D tentatively TRBD2 (6 bases). This receptor was identified in a woman in her late teens or twenties with acute COVID-19. The sequencing sample was made of PBMCs or T cells enriched from blood (not recorded which). The CDR3 spells CASSLVGGLGNEQFF. DNA of the CDR3: TGTGCCAGCAGCCTAGTGGGGGGATTGGGGAATGAGCAGTTCTTC.